This TCR beta chain was documented in a study of blood T cell repertoires in COVID-19. Study details: Researchers got acute and convalescent COVID-19 samples from the United States, Italy and Spain.

Germline CDR1 and CDR2: SGHDT and YYEEEE. The CDR3 runs to 17 residues. V lost 3 bases, J lost 8 bases, and 16 bases stayed unmatched. In the source study's methods: Nucleated cell counts were estimated from reference gene primer amplification. The assay was immunoSEQ multiplex PCR, and TCRdb's table has in-frame clones only and misses some. The DNA gave D and trimming, while V, J and clone size come from that table. The table has about 49,000 clones, under 70% seen once. The TCR was taken from a woman in her seventies with acute or convalescent COVID-19. Specimen: peripheral blood. The chain combines TRBV5-6 with TRBJ2-1; TRBD2 matches at 8 bases. For the CDR3, the DNA is TGTGCCAGCAGCTCCCGGACTAGCAGTCCCTTAGGCGATGAGCAGTTCTTC. Its protein is CASSSRTSSPLGDEQFF.